This T cell receptor beta chain was observed in a study of OX40 agonist ivuxolimab in advanced cancers. With respect to the entire study: Ivuxolimab, which targeted the costimulatory receptor OX40 (CD134), was an agonistic, fully human IgG2 monoclonal antibody. Prior anti-PD-1, anti-PD-L1 or anti-CTLA-4 therapy was permitted, and 40% of dose-escalation patients had received checkpoint inhibitors. The monotherapy dose-escalation portion (N ≈ 55 patients) of the phase I ivuxolimab trial is reported in the paper. Of the roughly 52 dose-escalation patients, hepatocellular carcinoma was present in about 19, melanoma in around 15, renal cell carcinoma in 9 and head and neck cancer in 9. Partial responses were achieved by three dose-escalation patients, of whom one had hepatocellular carcinoma and two had cutaneous melanoma. In the dose-escalation cohort, 65% to 85% of patients were male, and the mean age was approximately 60 years with a range of about 20 to 79. Peripheral TCRbeta sequencing was intended to test whether TCR sequence diversity was altered and clonal T-cell expansion was caused by ivuxolimab. Intravenous ivuxolimab was administered to patients every 2 weeks at six dose levels: 0.01, 0.1, 0.3, 1.5, 3 and 10 mg/kg. Broader findings and caveats from the paper: On average, CD8+ T cells showed more expanded clones than CD4+ T cells after ivuxolimab. Low levels of normalized T-cell clonal expansion were also seen in some patients who did not respond. At doses from 0.1 to 3.0 mg/kg, clonal expansion was seen in both CD4+ and CD8+ blood T cells between baseline and week 6. In partial responders in the 0.1-3.0 mg/kg groups, normalized peripheral clonal expansion was found to be among the lowest, especially among CD8+ T cells. The antigen specificity of the clonally expanded peripheral T cells was not determined.

Genomic DNA was extracted from sorted cells for sequencing of the TCRbeta CDR3 region. The immunoSEQ Assay was used for sequencing of TCRbeta CDR3 regions. What TCRdb holds here is the immuneACCESS table cut down to in-frame rearrangements. Part of the clones is not present; checked against another copy, under half of the missing clones reflect an unresolved V gene, and the others are unexplained. For this sample the table gives about 60,000 clones, of which approximately 81% were detected only once. The ten largest make up approximately 2% of the sample. Measured from the cysteine to the phenylalanine, the CDR3 is 15 residues long. Only the CDR3 DNA stays, 45 bases, in frame from base 1. From a lookup of the germline V gene, CDR1 and CDR2 are SGHTA and FQGNSA. Trimming leaves V shorter by 6 bases and J shorter by 9 bases, with the junction holding 14 bases beyond the gene matches. The trial excluded patients who had a history of autoimmune disease or were on systemic immunosuppression. Peripheral blood for TCR sequencing was collected from all dose cohorts at baseline, on cycle 4 day 1, and on cycle 7 day 1. The samples were drawn from a first-in-human, open-label, multicenter phase I dose-escalation trial of ivuxolimab. The trial enrolled adults with locally advanced or metastatic head and neck squamous cell, hepatocellular, melanoma or renal cell carcinoma. Before TCR sequencing, CD4+ T cells and CD8+ T cells were sorted from peripheral blood as separate populations.

A remark on this clone: The antigen this receptor binds is unknown. No much larger clone is present one base from it, and per-base qualities are unavailable.

The chain links TRBV7-2 with TRBJ2-3, and 8 junction bases match TRBD2. The receptor was derived from an adult with an advanced solid tumor such as melanoma, head and neck, liver or kidney cancer. This specimen was CD4+ or CD8+ T cells sorted from blood, taken in a trial of the OX40 agonist ivuxolimab. CDR3 reads: CASSPRGWLAGTQYF. The DNA sequence is TGTGCCAGCAGTCCTAGAGGTTGGCTAGCGGGCACGCAGTATTTT.